These 7 T cell receptor beta chains share one sample of origin, sequenced in a study of cytomegalovirus exposure and HLA in healthy donors. PCR primers comprised 60 Vbeta and 13 Jbeta primers. Sequencing used immunoSEQ multiplex PCR; TCRdb keeps in-frame clones, though not all of them. This table has some 200,000 clones, under 70% appearing once. Material for sequencing was PBMCs. These TCRs come from a man in his forties or fifties in good health and CMV-seropositive.

The chain has TRBV9 and TRBJ2-1; TRBD2 aligns across 9 bases. CDR3 length: 18 amino acids. The germline CDR1 and CDR2 sequences are SGDLS and YYNGEE. The V gene end was trimmed by 4 bases and the J gene end by 6 bases; junction bases not matched to a gene: 17. CDR3 bases: TGTGCCAGCAGCTCCGCGGGGGGGAGAGCGGGGGAGGTCAATGAGCAGTTCTTC. It specifies CASSSAGGRAGEVNEQFF.

This clone showed up just a few times. The chain is built from TRBV7-8 and TRBJ2-7, with 9 bases lining up with TRBD1. The CDR3 is 13 amino acids. The J segment lost 6 bases and the V segment lost 5 bases, leaving 5 bases of the junction unmatched. Germline V gene data show CDR1 as SGHVS and CDR2 as FQNEAQ. CDR3 residues: CASSAPDRGEQYF. CDR3 bases: TGTGCCAGCAGCGCGCCGGACAGGGGCGAGCAGTACTTC.

The V call is TRBV5-1, the J call TRBJ1-1; D uncertain. The CDR3 is made up of 17 amino acids. The germline CDR1 and CDR2 sequences are SGHRS and YFSETQ. The ends were cut back, 2 bases at V and 0 bases at J, with 17 bases in the middle. CDR3 in amino acids: CASSFLRSGLMNTEAFF. As DNA, the CDR3 is TGCGCCAGCAGCTTCCTTAGGAGCGGCCTCATGAACACTGAAGCTTTCTTT. The variable domain in full, with the rest retrieved from reference TRBV5-1 and TRBJ1-1, is KAGVTQTPRYLIKTRGQQVTLSCSPISGHRSVSWYQQTPGQGLQFLFEYFSETQRNKGNFPGRFSGRQFSNSRSEMNVSTLELGDSALYLCASSFLRSGLMNTEAFFGQGTRLTVV.

The J gene is TRBJ2-3, the V gene TRBV2; D is uncertain. This CDR3 comprises 16 residues. Germline assignment: CDR1 SNHLY and CDR2 FYNNEI. V was cut by 4 bases and J by 4 bases, with 18 bases left in between. The CDR3 protein is CASSVRNELSADTQYF. DNA of the CDR3: TGTGCCAGCAGTGTTAGGAACGAGCTGAGCGCAGATACGCAGTATTTT.

The chain links TRBV6-5 to TRBJ1-3, with D possibly matching TRBD1 (6 bases). With 4 bases removed from V and 4 bases from J, the gap between germline ends came to 11 bases. Germline values: CDR1 MNHEY, CDR2 SVGAGI. The CDR3 extends over 14 amino acids. CDR3: CASSSTGTGNTIYF. The CDR3 nucleotides read TGTGCCAGCAGTTCGACAGGAACCGGAAACACCATATATTTT.

This chain connects TRBV19 to TRBJ1-1; possible D gene TRBD1, 5 bases. The CDR3 is 13 residues long. Trimming removed 5 bases from V and 4 bases from J, with 11 bases in between. Germline V gene lookup returns CDR1 LNHDA and CDR2 SQIVND (reference sequence). The CDR3 protein is CASSLSGITEAFF. The DNA of the CDR3 is TGTGCCAGTAGTTTATCAGGGATCACTGAAGCTTTCTTT.

On this clone itself: The identical CDR3 is also encoded by other nucleotide sequences in the sample. The genes are TRBV7-2 and TRBJ2-7; D remains unclear. CDR3 length: 14 residues. The V gene's germline CDR1 is SGHTA and CDR2 FQGNSA. The germline V and J ends were trimmed by 1 base and 1 base, with 8 bases remaining between them. The CDR3 DNA follows: TGTGCCAGCAGCTTAGATGGCGGTTCCTACGAGCAGTACTTC. Translated: CASSLDGGSYEQYF.